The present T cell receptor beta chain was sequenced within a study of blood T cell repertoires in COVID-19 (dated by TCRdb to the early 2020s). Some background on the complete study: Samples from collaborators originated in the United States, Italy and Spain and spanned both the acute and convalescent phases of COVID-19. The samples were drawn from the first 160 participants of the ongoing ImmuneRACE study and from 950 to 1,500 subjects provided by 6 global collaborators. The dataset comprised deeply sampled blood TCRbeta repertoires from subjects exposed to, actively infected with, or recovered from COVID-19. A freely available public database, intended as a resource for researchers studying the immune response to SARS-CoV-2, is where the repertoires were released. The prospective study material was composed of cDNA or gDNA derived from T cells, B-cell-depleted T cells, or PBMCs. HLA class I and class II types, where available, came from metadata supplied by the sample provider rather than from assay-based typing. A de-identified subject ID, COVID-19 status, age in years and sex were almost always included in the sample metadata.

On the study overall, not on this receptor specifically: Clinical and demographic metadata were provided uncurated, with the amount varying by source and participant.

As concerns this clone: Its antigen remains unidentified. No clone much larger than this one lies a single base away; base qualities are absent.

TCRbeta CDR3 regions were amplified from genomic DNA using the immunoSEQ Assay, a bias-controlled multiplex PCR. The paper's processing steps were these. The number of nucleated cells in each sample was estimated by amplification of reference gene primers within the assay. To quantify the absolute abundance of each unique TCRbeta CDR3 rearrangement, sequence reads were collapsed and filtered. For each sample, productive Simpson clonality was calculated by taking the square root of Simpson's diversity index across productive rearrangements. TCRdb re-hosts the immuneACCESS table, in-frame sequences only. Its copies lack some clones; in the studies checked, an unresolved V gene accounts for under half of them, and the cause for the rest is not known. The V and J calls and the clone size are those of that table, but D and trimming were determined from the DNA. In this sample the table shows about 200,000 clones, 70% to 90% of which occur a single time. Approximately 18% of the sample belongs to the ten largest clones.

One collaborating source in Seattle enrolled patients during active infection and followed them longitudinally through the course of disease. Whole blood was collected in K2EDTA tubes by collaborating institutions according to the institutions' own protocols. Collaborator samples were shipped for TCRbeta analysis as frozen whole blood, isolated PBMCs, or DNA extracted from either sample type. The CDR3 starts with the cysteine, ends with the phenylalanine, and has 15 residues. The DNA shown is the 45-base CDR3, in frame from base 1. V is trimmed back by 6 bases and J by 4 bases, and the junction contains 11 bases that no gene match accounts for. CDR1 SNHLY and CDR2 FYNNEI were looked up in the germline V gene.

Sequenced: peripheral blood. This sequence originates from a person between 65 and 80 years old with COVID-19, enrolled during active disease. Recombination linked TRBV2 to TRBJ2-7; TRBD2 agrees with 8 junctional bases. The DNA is TGTGCCAGCAGGCCCCAGAGCGGGGGTGATTACGAGCAGTACTTC. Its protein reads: CASRPQSGGDYEQYF.